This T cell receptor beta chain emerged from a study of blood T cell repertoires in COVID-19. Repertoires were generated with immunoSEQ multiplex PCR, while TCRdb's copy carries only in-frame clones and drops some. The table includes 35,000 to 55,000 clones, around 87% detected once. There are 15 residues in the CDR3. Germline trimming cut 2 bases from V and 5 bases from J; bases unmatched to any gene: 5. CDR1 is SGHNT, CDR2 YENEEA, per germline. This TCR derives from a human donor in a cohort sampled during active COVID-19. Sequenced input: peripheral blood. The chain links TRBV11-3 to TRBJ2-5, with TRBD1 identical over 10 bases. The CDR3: CASSLSSTGGETQYF. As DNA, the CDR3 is TGTGCCAGCAGCTTATCCTCGACAGGGGGCGAGACCCAGTACTTC.